These 3 T cell receptor beta chains were all obtained from the same sample, sequenced in a study of blood T cell repertoires in COVID-19. Assay used: immunoSEQ multiplex PCR; TCRdb lists only in-frame clones, some missing. The data hold about 220,000 clones, with around 90% observed a single time. Sequenced: PBMCs or T cells enriched from blood (not recorded which). The receptors originated from a woman aged 45-65 years with acute COVID-19.

The rearrangement links TRBV7-6 to TRBJ1-1; D is uncertain. Trimming took off 1 base at V and 3 bases at J, with 9 bases between the two ends. This CDR3 contains 14 residues. Germline V lookup: CDR1 SGHVS, CDR2 FNYEAQ. CDR3 coding DNA: TGTGCCAGCAGCTTAGGTCTCGGTCACACTGAAGCTTTCTTT. Protein sequence: CASSLGLGHTEAFF. The whole variable domain, remainder taken from reference TRBV7-6 and TRBJ1-1, is GAGVSQSPRYKVTKRGQDVALRCDPISGHVSLYWYRQALGQGPEFLTYFNYEAQQDKSGLPNDRFSAERPEGSISTLTIQRTEQRDSAMYRCASSLGLGHTEAFFGQGTRLTVV.

The rearrangement joins TRBV27 to TRBJ2-1; no clear D. V was shortened by 4 bases and J by 1 base, with 14 bases between the two germline ends. CDR3 size: 16 residues. Germline-derived CDR1 and CDR2 are MNHEY and SMNVEV (reference sequence). The DNA for the CDR3 is TGTGCCAGCAGTTCATTGACTGGCGGATCCTACAATGAGCAGTTCTTC. Translation: CASSSLTGGSYNEQFF.

This clone was counted a few times. The V call is TRBV6-1, the J call TRBJ2-7; D may be TRBD1 (5 bases). V was clipped by 2 bases and J by 0 bases, with 11 bases between them. The CDR3 totals 15 residues. Per germline, CDR1 MNHNS and CDR2 SASEGT. The CDR3 coding sequence is TGTGCCAGCAGTGAACCCCGACAGAACTCCTACGAGCAGTACTTC. Translation: CASSEPRQNSYEQYF.